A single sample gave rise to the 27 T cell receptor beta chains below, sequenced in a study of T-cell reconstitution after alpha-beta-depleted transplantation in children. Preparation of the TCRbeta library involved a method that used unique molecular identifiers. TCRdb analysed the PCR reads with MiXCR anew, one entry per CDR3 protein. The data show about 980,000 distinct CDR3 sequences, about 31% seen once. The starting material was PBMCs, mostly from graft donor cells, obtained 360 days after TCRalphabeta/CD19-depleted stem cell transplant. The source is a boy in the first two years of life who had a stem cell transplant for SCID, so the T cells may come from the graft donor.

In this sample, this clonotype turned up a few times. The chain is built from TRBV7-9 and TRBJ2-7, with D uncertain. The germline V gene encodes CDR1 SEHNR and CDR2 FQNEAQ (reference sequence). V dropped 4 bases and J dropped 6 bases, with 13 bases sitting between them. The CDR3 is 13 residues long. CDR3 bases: TGTGCCAGCAGCTCCCGGGCCCCAGGCGAGCAGTACTTC. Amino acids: CASSSRAPGEQYF.

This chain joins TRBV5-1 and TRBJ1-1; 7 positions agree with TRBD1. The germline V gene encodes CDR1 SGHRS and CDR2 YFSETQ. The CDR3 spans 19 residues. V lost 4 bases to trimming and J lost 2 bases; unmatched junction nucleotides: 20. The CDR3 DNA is TGCGCCAGCAGCCCCGAAACGGAACCGGGACAGAGATTTAACACTGAAGCTTTCTTT. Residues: CASSPETEPGQRFNTEAFF.

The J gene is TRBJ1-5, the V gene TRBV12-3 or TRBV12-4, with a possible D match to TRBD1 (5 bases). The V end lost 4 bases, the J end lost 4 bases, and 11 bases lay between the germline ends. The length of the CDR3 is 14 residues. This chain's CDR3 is CASSSDYRNQPQHF. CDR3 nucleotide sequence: TGTGCCAGCAGTTCGGATTACAGGAATCAGCCCCAGCATTTT.

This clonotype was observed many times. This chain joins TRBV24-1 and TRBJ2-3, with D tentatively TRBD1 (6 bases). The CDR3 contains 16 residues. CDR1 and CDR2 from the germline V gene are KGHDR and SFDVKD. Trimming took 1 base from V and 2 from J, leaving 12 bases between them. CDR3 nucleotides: TGTGCCACCAGTGATTTATCAGGGGCCCACACAGATACGCAGTATTTT. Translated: CATSDLSGAHTDTQYF.

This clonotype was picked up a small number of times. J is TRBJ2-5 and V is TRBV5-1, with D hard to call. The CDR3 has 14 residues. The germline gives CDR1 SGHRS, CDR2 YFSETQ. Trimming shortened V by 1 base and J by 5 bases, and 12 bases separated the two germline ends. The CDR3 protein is CASSLIPERETQYF. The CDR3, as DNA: TGCGCCAGCAGCTTGATTCCTGAAAGGGAGACCCAGTACTTC.

The DNA for the CDR3 is TGTGCCAGCAGCCCCAGACCGGGGACTCGAAGGCTGTTTTTT. Its protein is CASSPRPGTRRLFF. The V gene is TRBV3-1, the J gene TRBJ2-2; D is possibly TRBD2 (6 bases). The CDR3 is 14 amino acids. CDR1 and CDR2 (germline): LGHDT, YNNKEL (reference sequence). V lost 4 bases and J lost 13, with 19 bases in between.

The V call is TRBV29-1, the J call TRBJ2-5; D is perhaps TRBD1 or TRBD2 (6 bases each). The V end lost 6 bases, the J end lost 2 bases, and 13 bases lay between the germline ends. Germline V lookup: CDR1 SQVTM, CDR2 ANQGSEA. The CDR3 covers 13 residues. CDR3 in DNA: TGCAGCGTCTCCAAGGGGGGACAAGAGACCCAGTACTTC. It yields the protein CSVSKGGQETQYF.

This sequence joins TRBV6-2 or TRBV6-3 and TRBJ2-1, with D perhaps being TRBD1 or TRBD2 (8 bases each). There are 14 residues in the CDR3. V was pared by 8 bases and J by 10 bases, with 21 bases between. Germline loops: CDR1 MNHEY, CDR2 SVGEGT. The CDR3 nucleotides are TGTGCCAGCGGTCAGGGGGCTGCGGGGGGCGAGCAGTTCTTC. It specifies CASGQGAAGGEQFF.

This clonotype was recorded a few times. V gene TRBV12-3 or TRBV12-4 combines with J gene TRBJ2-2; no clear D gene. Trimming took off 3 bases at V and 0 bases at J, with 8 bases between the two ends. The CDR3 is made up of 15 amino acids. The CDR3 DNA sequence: TGTGCCAGCAGTTTCCGTCGCCCGAACACCGGGGAGCTGTTTTTT. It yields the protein CASSFRRPNTGELFF.

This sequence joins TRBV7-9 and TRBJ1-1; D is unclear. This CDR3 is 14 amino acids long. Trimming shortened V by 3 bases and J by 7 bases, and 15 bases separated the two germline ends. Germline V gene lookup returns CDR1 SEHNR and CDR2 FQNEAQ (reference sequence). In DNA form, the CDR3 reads TGTGCCAGCAGCTTCGTAACGGATTCAGGTGAAGCTTTCTTT. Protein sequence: CASSFVTDSGEAFF.

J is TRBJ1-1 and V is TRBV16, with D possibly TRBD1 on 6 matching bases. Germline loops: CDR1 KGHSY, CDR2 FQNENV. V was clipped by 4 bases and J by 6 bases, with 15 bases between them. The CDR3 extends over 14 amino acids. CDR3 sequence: CASSLAGGQSEAFF. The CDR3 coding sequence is TGTGCCAGCAGCCTAGCCGGGGGGCAGTCTGAAGCTTTCTTT.

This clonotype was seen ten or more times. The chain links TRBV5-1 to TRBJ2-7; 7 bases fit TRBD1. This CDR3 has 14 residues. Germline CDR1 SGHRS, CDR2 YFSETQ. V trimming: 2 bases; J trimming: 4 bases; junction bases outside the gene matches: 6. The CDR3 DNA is TGCGCCAGCAGCTTAGACAGGGTTGTTTACGAGCAGTACTTC. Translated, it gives CASSLDRVVYEQYF.

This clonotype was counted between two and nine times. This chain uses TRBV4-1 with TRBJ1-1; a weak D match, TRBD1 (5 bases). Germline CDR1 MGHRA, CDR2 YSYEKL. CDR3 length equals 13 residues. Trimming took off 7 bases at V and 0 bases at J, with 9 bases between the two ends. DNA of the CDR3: TGCGCCAGCATGGAGGGACTGAACACTGAAGCTTTCTTT. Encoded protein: CASMEGLNTEAFF.

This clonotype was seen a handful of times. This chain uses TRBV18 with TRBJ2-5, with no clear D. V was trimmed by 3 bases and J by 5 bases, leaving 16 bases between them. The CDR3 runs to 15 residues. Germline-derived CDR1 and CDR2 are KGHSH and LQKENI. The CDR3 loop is CASSPAVGPRETQYF. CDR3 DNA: TGTGCCAGCTCACCGGCCGTGGGTCCTCGGGAGACCCAGTACTTC.

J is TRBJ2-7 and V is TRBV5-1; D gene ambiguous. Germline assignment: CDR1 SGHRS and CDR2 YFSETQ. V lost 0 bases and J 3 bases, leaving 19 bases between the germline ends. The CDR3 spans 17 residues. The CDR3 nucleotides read TGCGCCAGCAGCTTGGGCGACCGGATTACAGTTTACTACGAGCAGTACTTC. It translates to CASSLGDRITVYYEQYF.

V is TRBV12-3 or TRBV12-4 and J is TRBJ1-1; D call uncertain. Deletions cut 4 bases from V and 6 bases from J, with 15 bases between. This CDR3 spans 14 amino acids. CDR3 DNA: TGTGCCAGCAGTTCCATCGTTGGTAGCGCTGAAGCTTTCTTT. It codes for CASSSIVGSAEAFF.

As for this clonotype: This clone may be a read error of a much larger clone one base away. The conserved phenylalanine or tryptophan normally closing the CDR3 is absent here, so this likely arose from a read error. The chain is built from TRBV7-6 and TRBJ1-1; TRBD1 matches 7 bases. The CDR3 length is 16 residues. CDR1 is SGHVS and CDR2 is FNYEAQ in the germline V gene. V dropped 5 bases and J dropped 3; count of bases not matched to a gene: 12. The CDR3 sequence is CASSQQTGLIHTEAFL. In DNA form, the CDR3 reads TGTGCCAGCAGCCAACAGACAGGGTTAATTCACACTGAAGCTTTCCTT.

This CDR3 is CASSYLKGIHEQYF. CDR3 bases: TGCGCCAGCAGCTATCTGAAGGGGATCCACGAGCAGTACTTC. The genes are TRBV5-1 and TRBJ2-7; possibly TRBD1 for D (5 bases). Germline-derived CDR1 and CDR2 are SGHRS and YFSETQ. The CDR3 has 14 residues. The V and J ends lost 3 bases and 5 bases respectively, with 15 bases between them.

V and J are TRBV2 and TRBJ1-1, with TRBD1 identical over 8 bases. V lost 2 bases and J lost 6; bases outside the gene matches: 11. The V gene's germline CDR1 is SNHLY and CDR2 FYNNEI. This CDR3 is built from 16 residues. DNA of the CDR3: TGTGCCAGCAGTGAAAGTACCTCCAGGGGGCGGGCTGAAGCTTTCTTT. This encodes CASSESTSRGRAEAFF.

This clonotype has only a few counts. CDR3 protein: CASSPWTHVIQETQYF. As DNA, the CDR3 is TGTGCCAGCAGTCCGTGGACTCATGTTATCCAAGAGACCCAGTACTTC. The chain couples TRBV27 to TRBJ2-5, with D perhaps matching TRBD2 (5 bases). Germline lookup yields CDR1 MNHEY and CDR2 SMNVEV (reference sequence). The CDR3 covers 16 residues. V dropped 5 bases and J dropped 1 base, with 17 bases sitting between them.

The CDR3 is CSASYQGAREPQHF. CDR3 DNA: TGCAGTGCTAGTTACCAGGGGGCTAGGGAGCCCCAGCATTTT. The chain combines TRBV20-1 with TRBJ1-5, with 8 nucleotides matching TRBD1. The junction had 9 bases not matched to a gene; V was cut back by 3 bases and J by 8 bases. Germline V CDR1 and CDR2: DFQATT, SNEGSKA (reference sequence). The CDR3 contains 14 residues.

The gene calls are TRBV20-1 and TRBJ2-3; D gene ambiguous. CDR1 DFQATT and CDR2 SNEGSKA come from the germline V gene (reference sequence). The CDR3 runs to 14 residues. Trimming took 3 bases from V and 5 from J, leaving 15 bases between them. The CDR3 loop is CSASLGNVGDTQYF. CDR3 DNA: TGCAGTGCTAGTCTGGGAAATGTGGGAGATACGCAGTATTTT.

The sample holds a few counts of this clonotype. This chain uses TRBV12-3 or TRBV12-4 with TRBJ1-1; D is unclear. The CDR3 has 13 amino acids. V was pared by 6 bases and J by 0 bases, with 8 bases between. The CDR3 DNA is TGTGCCAGCAGCTATCTTATGAACACTGAAGCTTTCTTT. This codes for CASSYLMNTEAFF.

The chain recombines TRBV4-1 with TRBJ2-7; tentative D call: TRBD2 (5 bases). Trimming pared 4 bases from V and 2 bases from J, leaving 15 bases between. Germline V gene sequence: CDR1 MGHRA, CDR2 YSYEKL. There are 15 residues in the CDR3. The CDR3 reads CASSRVDPGTYEQYF. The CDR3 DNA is TGCGCCAGCAGCCGAGTTGATCCCGGGACCTACGAGCAGTACTTC.

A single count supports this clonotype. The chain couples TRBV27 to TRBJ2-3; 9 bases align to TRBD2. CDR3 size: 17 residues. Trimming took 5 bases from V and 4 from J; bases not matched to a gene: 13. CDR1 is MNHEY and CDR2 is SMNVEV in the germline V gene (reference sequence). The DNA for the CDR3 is TGTGCCAGCAGTCCCTACCCGGGTAGCGGGGGTGCAGATACGCAGTATTTT. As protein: CASSPYPGSGGADTQYF.

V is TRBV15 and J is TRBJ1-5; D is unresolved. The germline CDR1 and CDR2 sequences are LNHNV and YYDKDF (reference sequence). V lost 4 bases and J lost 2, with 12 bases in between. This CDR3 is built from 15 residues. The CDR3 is CATSTEGRRNQPQHF. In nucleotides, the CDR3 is TGTGCCACCAGCACGGAGGGCCGACGCAATCAGCCCCAGCATTTT.

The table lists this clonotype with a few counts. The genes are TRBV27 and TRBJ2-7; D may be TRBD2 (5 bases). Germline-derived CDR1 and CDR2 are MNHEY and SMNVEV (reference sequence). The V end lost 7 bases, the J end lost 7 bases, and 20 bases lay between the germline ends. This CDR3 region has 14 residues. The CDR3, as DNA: TGTGCCAGCAAATTCCCGGGATCCCGAGGGGAGCAGTACTTC. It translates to CASKFPGSRGEQYF.